Listed below are T cell receptor beta chains from one sample, sequenced in a study of STAT5B mutations in CD4+ large granular lymphocyte leukemia. Using immunoSEQ multiplex PCR, the repertoire was profiled, and TCRdb retains in-frame clones only, with some absent. Of about 30,000 clones in the sample, 65% to 75% were seen once. Source material: CD4+ T cells from blood buffy coats. Source of these receptors: a human donor in good health. Each CDR3 is given without its conserved first and last residue. Fields, in order: J gene, V gene, CDR3 protein.

TRBJ1-1	TRBV2	ASRTGQMNTEAF
TRBJ2-2	TRBV9	ASSRQGARGTGELF
TRBJ1-4	TRBV10-2	ASSSRGTGGAKLF
TRBJ1-5	TRBV19	ASSGLTASGGQPQH
TRBJ2-2	TRBV5-1	ASSATSNTGELF
TRBJ1-2	TRBV19	ASSTHRAQDYGYT
TRBJ1-1	TRBV6-6	ASTYSGMGNTEAF
TRBJ1-4	TRBV5-4	ASSLTGAEKLF
TRBJ2-6	TRBV7-2	ASSSHSSGANVLT
TRBJ2-5	TRBV5-1	ASSFGADQETQY
TRBJ1-2	TRBV2	ASSPDSVYGYT
TRBJ2-3	TRBV7-2	ASSLTTGPHTQY
TRBJ1-3	TRBV19	ASSPQYHSGNTIY
TRBJ2-3	TRBV28	ASSLGLAGFDTQY
TRBJ1-1	TRBV5-1	ASTRTDNTEAF
TRBJ1-6	TRBV6-5	ASTGTGGYNSPLH
TRBJ1-4	TRBV5-1	ASSYNSGNEKLF
TRBJ2-2	TRBV5-8	ASSLVRRTGELF
TRBJ2-1	TRBV20-1	SANGHNEQF
TRBJ2-3	TRBV7-6	ASSLQPTSTDTQY
TRBJ1-1	TRBV7-2	ASSPRDRVTEAF
TRBJ1-5	TRBV19	ASSIGPSWGSNQPQH
TRBJ2-3	TRBV7-8	ASSSTGAPGADTQY
TRBJ1-3	TRBV5-1	ASSLGTGDSGNTIY
TRBJ2-3	TRBV5-1	ASSLADRGTDTQY
TRBJ1-6	TRBV25-1	ASSEDRGWNSPLH
TRBJ2-1	TRBV7-9	ASSLEGGDSNNEQF
TRBJ2-3	TRBV28	ASSLRLGGSTDTQY
TRBJ2-2	TRBV19	ASTPGASANTGELF
TRBJ2-2	TRBV19	ASSNTGGTGELF
TRBJ1-5	TRBV6-6	ASSYSGQGYNQPQH
TRBJ2-2	TRBV7-2	ASRGTGLAGELF
.	TRBV11-2	ASSLDQGGHGYEQY
TRBJ2-3	TRBV4-3	ASSSGQGTDTQY
TRBJ2-1	TRBV18	ASSSRASGDNEQF
TRBJ1-2	TRBV10-3	AISEWGMDGCT
TRBJ2-2	TRBV28	ASSQSGTANTGELF
TRBJ2-5	TRBV7-7	ASSLGGTSGETQY
TRBJ2-3	TRBV5-1	ASSVTSTDTQY
TRBJ1-3	TRBV6-1	ASSRDLLTGNTIY
TRBJ2-3	TRBV4-1	ASSRALPSEDTQY
TRBJ1-6	TRBV2	ASSVDPSGTSPLH
TRBJ2-1	TRBV18	ASSPLAGSYNEQF
TRBJ1-6	TRBV6-6	ASKTGTGASPLH
TRBJ2-5	TRBV7-2	ASSLAAVGETQY
TRBJ1-5	TRBV2	ASSEGQGGGNQPQH
TRBJ1-3	TRBV7-2	ASSLVSGTGNTIY
TRBJ1-3	TRBV6-5	ATRRGGDSGNTIY
TRBJ2-1	TRBV2	ASKEDRVSHEQF
TRBJ1-2	TRBV10-1	ASSGGTGVNYGYT
TRBJ1-2	TRBV2	ASSPLGKAGYT
TRBJ2-5	TRBV4-1	ASSQRRGRSGAQETQY
TRBJ2-1	TRBV7-9	ASSFSLNEQF